Listed here is a single T cell receptor beta chain. Its specificity is unknown. The data were obtained in a study of cytomegalovirus exposure and HLA in healthy donors. Overall study findings and caveats: Compared with the roughly 700-donor mean, an Asian-associated ancestry cluster reportedly had fewer N-insertions, according to a later analysis.

The PCR used 60 Vbeta and 13 Jbeta primers. The table came from immunoSEQ multiplex PCR; TCRdb's copy has only in-frame clones and leaves some out. The data show nearly 110,000 clones, with roughly 77% seen just once and roughly 2.5% held by the top ten. Germline assignment: CDR1 SGHRS and CDR2 YFSETQ. V dropped 2 bases and J dropped 1 base, with 12 bases sitting between them. There are 15 residues in the CDR3. The genes are TRBV5-1 and TRBJ2-5; perhaps TRBD2 as D (5 bases). The source is a man aged 35-49 years in good health and CMV-seronegative. Sequenced input: PBMCs. CDR3 bases: TGCGCCAGCAGCTTTAGCCGGGGTGCCCAAGAGACCCAGTACTTC. Protein product: CASSFSRGAQETQYF.